One sample yielded the 27 T cell receptor beta chains listed below, sequenced in a study of PD-L1 blockade in urothelial cancer. As for time point: pretreatment peripheral blood. Sequencing used immunoSEQ multiplex PCR; TCRdb keeps in-frame clones, though not all of them. The sample shows tens of thousands of clones, about 86% of them seen only once. Source: PBMCs, taken around atezolizumab (anti-PD-L1) treatment. All receptors derive from a man between 60 and 70 years old with urothelial cancer.

This clone came up a few times. The rearrangement links TRBV5-6 to TRBJ2-5, with TRBD2 matching over 7 bases. J was trimmed by 4 bases and V by 4 bases; bases with no gene match: 7. The CDR3 loop spans 14 amino acids. The germline CDR1 and CDR2 sequences are SGHDT and YYEEEE. The CDR3 DNA reads as TGTGCCAGCAGCACAGGACTAGTTACAGAGACCCAGTACTTC. Amino acid sequence: CASSTGLVTETQYF.

In its sample, this clone was seen a few times. V gene TRBV5-1 combines with J gene TRBJ1-3; D perhaps matches TRBD1 (6 bases). The germline V gene encodes CDR1 SGHRS and CDR2 YFSETQ. CDR3 length: 16 amino acids. The ends were cut back, 4 bases at V and 0 bases at J, with 14 bases in the middle. The CDR3 nucleotides are TGCGCCAGCAGCCAGGGGTTTACCTCCTCTGGAAACACCATATATTTT. Translated: CASSQGFTSSGNTIYF.

The chain couples TRBV28 to TRBJ2-7; the match to TRBD2 covers 7 bases. This CDR3 comprises 14 residues. Trimming cost V 4 bases and J 5 bases; bases outside gene matches: 8. Per germline, CDR1 MDHEN and CDR2 SYDVKM. The CDR3 DNA reads TGTGCCAGCAGTTCCCCTGGGAGGGTGAACGAGCAGTACTTC. Residues: CASSSPGRVNEQYF. Variable domain in full (rest from reference TRBV28 and TRBJ2-7): DVKVTQSSRYLVKRTGEKVFLECVQDMDHENMFWYRQDPGLGLRLIYFSYDVKMKEKGDIPEGYSVSREKKERFSLILESASTNQTSMYLCASSSPGRVNEQYFGPGTRLTVT.

This sequence joins TRBV7-2 and TRBJ1-3; D is unresolved. The ends were cut back, 5 bases at V and 0 bases at J, with 17 bases in the middle. Germline CDR1 reads SGHTA; CDR2 reads FQGNSA. This CDR3 is 17 amino acids long. The CDR3 region is CASSGLAGRSSGNTIYF. The DNA of the CDR3 is TGTGCCAGCAGCGGGCTTGCGGGCAGATCCTCTGGAAACACCATATATTTT. Together with reference TRBV7-2 and TRBJ1-3, the CDR3 gives the full variable domain: GAGVSQSPSNKVTEKGKDVELRCDPISGHTALYWYRQSLGQGLEFLIYFQGNSAPDKSGLPSDRFSAERTGGSVSTLTIQRTQQEDSAVYLCASSGLAGRSSGNTIYFGEGSWLTVV.

The chain is built from TRBV20-1 and TRBJ2-1, with D hard to call. The CDR3 extends over 11 amino acids. Trimming cost V 5 bases and J 8 bases, with 10 bases left between them. Germline loops: CDR1 DFQATT, CDR2 SNEGSKA (reference sequence). CDR3 region: CSAQPEDEQFF. As DNA, the CDR3 is TGCAGTGCTCAACCCGAGGATGAGCAGTTCTTC.

The genes are TRBV7-9 and TRBJ1-2; D unclear. CDR3 length: 13 amino acids. V lost 3 bases and J 0 bases, leaving 5 bases between the germline ends. The germline CDR1 and CDR2 sequences are SEHNR and FQNEAQ (reference sequence). The CDR3, as DNA: TGTGCCAGCAGCTTGGGCGCTAACTATGGCTACACCTTC. Amino acid sequence: CASSLGANYGYTF.

This clone was seen only a few times. The chain links TRBV6-4 to TRBJ1-6, with D possibly being TRBD1 (5 bases). CDR3 size: 13 residues. With 5 bases removed from V and 8 bases from J, the gap between germline ends came to 10 bases. Germline values: CDR1 MRHNA, CDR2 SNTAGT. The CDR3 DNA reads TGTGCCAGCAGTCTCAGGGAAGATTCACCCCTCCACTTT. Translated: CASSLREDSPLHF.

V usage is TRBV9 and J usage is TRBJ2-5; possibly TRBD2 for D (5 bases). CDR1 and CDR2 (germline): SGDLS, YYNGEE. CDR3 size: 14 residues. V shed 0 bases and J shed 5 bases, with 11 bases lying between them. The CDR3 region is CASSVDLARETQYF. Here the CDR3 DNA reads TGTGCCAGCAGCGTAGATCTAGCACGGGAGACCCAGTACTTC.

This clone is a singleton in its sample. The genes are TRBV6-6 and TRBJ2-7, with 11 positions matching TRBD1. Trimming cost V 5 bases and J 4 bases; bases outside gene matches: 10. The CDR3 has 16 residues. Germline loops: CDR1 MNHNY, CDR2 SVGAGI (reference sequence). Written as DNA, the CDR3 is TGTGCCAGCAGTGGGCCAGGGACAGGGGGTGTTTACGAGCAGTACTTC. Its protein product is CASSGPGTGGVYEQYF.

The chain employs TRBV19 and TRBJ1-5; a weak D match, TRBD1 (6 bases). CDR3 length equals 15 residues. Germline assignment: CDR1 LNHDA and CDR2 SQIVND (reference sequence). V shed 8 bases and J shed 6 bases, with 20 bases lying between them. In DNA form, the CDR3 reads TGTGCCAGTTCTTGGCGTCTTCAAGGGGGTCAGCCCCAGCATTTT. Encoded protein: CASSWRLQGGQPQHF. The full variable domain, rest sourced from reference TRBV19 and TRBJ1-5, is DGGITQSPKYLFRKEGQNVTLSCEQNLNHDAMYWYRQDPGQGLRLIYYSQIVNDFQKGDIAEGYSVSREKKESFPLTVTSAQKNPTAFYLCASSWRLQGGQPQHFGDGTRLSIL.

The chain recombines TRBV19 with TRBJ1-2, with D hard to call. The ends were cut back, 5 bases at V and 8 bases at J, with 12 bases in the middle. CDR1 and CDR2 (germline): LNHDA, SQIVND (reference sequence). The CDR3 sequence is 12 residues long. Written as DNA, the CDR3 is TGTGCCAGTAGTTCACGGACTTTCGGCTACACCTTC. Translated, it gives CASSSRTFGYTF.

The chain couples TRBV6-1 to TRBJ1-2; 7 bases line up with TRBD1. Per germline, CDR1 MNHNS and CDR2 SASEGT. The CDR3 covers 13 residues. After removal of 4 bases from V and 3 bases from J, the junction contained 2 bases not matched to a gene. The CDR3 DNA reads TGTGCCAGCAGTGGCAGGGGGGACTATGGCTACACCTTC. As protein: CASSGRGDYGYTF.

The V gene is TRBV6-1, the J gene TRBJ2-5, with 8 bases aligning to TRBD2. Looked up from germline, CDR1 is MNHNS and CDR2 is SASEGT. Germline trimming cut 3 bases from V and 1 base from J; bases unmatched to any gene: 13. There are 18 residues in the CDR3. CDR3 bases: TGTGCCAGCAGTGAGGGGTGGCTCGGACTAGCCCTCCAAGAGACCCAGTACTTC. It yields the protein CASSEGWLGLALQETQYF.

This chain connects TRBV6-1 to TRBJ2-3; 7 bases fit TRBD1. The germline V gene encodes CDR1 MNHNS and CDR2 SASEGT. The CDR3 has 15 amino acids. Trimming removed 1 base from V and 7 bases from J; junction bases left unmatched: 8. The CDR3 here is CASSEGQGPFYTQYF. The CDR3 coding sequence is TGTGCCAGCAGTGAAGGACAGGGCCCTTTCTATACGCAGTATTTT.

The genes are TRBV19 and TRBJ2-1; 9 positions match TRBD1. V was clipped by 2 bases and J by 7 bases; unmatched bases: 3. Germline-derived CDR1 and CDR2 are LNHDA and SQIVND (reference sequence). CDR3 length: 14 amino acids. CDR3 loop: CASSIWDRVNEQFF. The CDR3 region has the DNA TGTGCCAGTAGTATATGGGACAGGGTGAATGAGCAGTTCTTC. The full variable domain, completed using reference TRBV19 and TRBJ2-1, is DGGITQSPKYLFRKEGQNVTLSCEQNLNHDAMYWYRQDPGQGLRLIYYSQIVNDFQKGDIAEGYSVSREKKESFPLTVTSAQKNPTAFYLCASSIWDRVNEQFFGPGTRLTVL.

The chain has TRBV5-1 and TRBJ2-7, with 11 bases lining up with TRBD2. The germline V gene encodes CDR1 SGHRS and CDR2 YFSETQ. This CDR3 has 15 amino acids. The ends lost 0 bases at V and 3 bases at J; junction bases unmatched: 2. Written as DNA, the CDR3 is TGCGCCAGCAGCTTGGCCACTAGCGGGGGCTACGAGCAGTACTTC. Its translation: CASSLATSGGYEQYF.

The chain joins TRBV21-1 to TRBJ2-3; the table names TRBD2, a call not compared with the DNA. TRBV21-1 counts as a pseudogene. This CDR3 is 14 amino acids long. The CDR3 DNA sequence: TGTGCCAGTTGGACTTCTCCCAGCACAGATACGCAGTATTTT. Translation gives CASWTSPSTDTQYF.

V and J are TRBV11-2 and TRBJ2-1; TRBD1 agrees at 8 bases. From germline, CDR1 is SGHAT and CDR2 FQNNGV. CDR3 length equals 16 residues. V shed 5 bases, J shed 9 bases, and the junction held 15 bases outside the gene matches. The CDR3 DNA reads as TGTGCCAGCAGCCCCTTTCGGACAGGGAGAGTAGGTGAGCAGTTCTTC. Protein: CASSPFRTGRVGEQFF.

This rearrangement joins TRBV7-8 to TRBJ2-7; 11 bases line up with TRBD2. CDR3 size: 18 residues. The J segment lost 2 bases and the V segment lost 1 base, leaving 10 bases of the junction unmatched. From germline, CDR1 is SGHVS and CDR2 FQNEAQ. The CDR3 sequence: CASSLVGSGGASTYEQYF. CDR3 sequence (DNA): TGTGCCAGCAGCTTAGTGGGTAGCGGGGGGGCCTCGACCTACGAGCAGTACTTC.

The chain combines TRBV7-9 with TRBJ2-6; TRBD2 matches 7 bases. With V trimmed by 4 bases and J by 0 bases, 9 bases remained unmatched. The germline V gene encodes CDR1 SEHNR and CDR2 FQNEAQ (reference sequence). This CDR3 has 18 amino acids. This CDR3 reads CASSSPTGGRSGANVLTF. The CDR3, as DNA: TGTGCCAGCAGCTCTCCGACGGGAGGTCGCTCTGGGGCCAACGTCCTGACTTTC.

The chain joins TRBV2 to TRBJ2-1; D is unresolved. This CDR3 has 16 residues. The V end was cut by 0 bases, the J end by 5 bases, with 14 bases between. Germline V gene sequence: CDR1 SNHLY, CDR2 FYNNEI. This CDR3 reads CASSEALAANHNEQFF. The CDR3 DNA sequence: TGTGCCAGCAGTGAAGCGCTTGCGGCAAATCACAATGAGCAGTTCTTC.

The V gene is TRBV2, the J gene TRBJ2-1; no firm D call. V was clipped by 5 bases and J by 9 bases, with 11 bases between them. The CDR3 extends over 12 amino acids. Germline V gene sequence: CDR1 SNHLY, CDR2 FYNNEI. The CDR3 DNA reads TGTGCCAGCAGTTACTTTAGCTTTGAGCAGTTCTTC. It translates to CASSYFSFEQFF.

The chain uses TRBV5-1 and TRBJ2-2, with D perhaps TRBD1 (6 bases). Germline loops: CDR1 SGHRS, CDR2 YFSETQ. The germline V and J ends were trimmed by 1 base and 3 bases, with 7 bases remaining between them. The CDR3 runs to 14 residues. CDR3: CASSLPGDTGELFF. Written as DNA, the CDR3 is TGCGCCAGCAGCTTGCCAGGGGACACCGGGGAGCTGTTTTTT.

This clone was picked up a small number of times. J is TRBJ1-5 and V is TRBV19; no clear D gene. The CDR3 sequence is 13 residues long. The germline V and J ends were trimmed by 3 bases and 5 bases, with 8 bases remaining between them. Germline V CDR1 and CDR2: LNHDA, SQIVND (reference sequence). CDR3: CASSISPDQPQHF. The CDR3 DNA reads TGTGCCAGTAGTATCTCTCCGGATCAGCCCCAGCATTTT.

This chain uses TRBV6-5 with TRBJ2-2; 8 nucleotides line up with TRBD2. Germline CDR1 is MNHEY and CDR2 is SVGAGI. V shed 10 bases and J 3 bases; nucleotides not matched to a gene: 7. This CDR3 is built from 14 residues. CDR3 nucleotides: TGTGCCACGTCGGGGGGGGCCTACACCGGGGAGCTGTTTTTT. Encoded protein: CATSGGAYTGELFF.

This clone came up a few times. The J gene is TRBJ1-6, the V gene TRBV5-6; 8 bases match TRBD1. Germline V CDR1 and CDR2: SGHDT, YYEEEE. The CDR3 has 15 amino acids. V was clipped by 0 bases and J by 8 bases; unmatched bases: 4. CDR3: CASSLVDRVDSPLHF. The CDR3 coding sequence is TGTGCCAGCAGCTTGGTGGACAGGGTGGATTCACCCCTCCACTTT.

The chain links TRBV6-1 to TRBJ2-2, with 7 bases aligning to TRBD2. The V segment lost 3 bases and the J segment 5 bases; nucleotides outside the gene matches: 15. The germline CDR1 and CDR2 sequences are MNHNS and SASEGT. This CDR3 region has 18 residues. The CDR3 bases are TGTGCCAGCAGTGACCCAAGTCGGGCGGGGGTTGGGACCGGGGAGCTGTTTTTT. Translation: CASSDPSRAGVGTGELFF.